The 2 T cell receptor beta chains presented below share a single source sample, sequenced in a study of Ad26.COV2.S vaccination and SARS-CoV-2 variants. Treatment: some 20 received Ad26.COV2.S at low or high dose, single or two shots; about 5 received placebo; per-sample allocation not given. Samples were taken on day 63 after the first vaccine or placebo injection. Method: immunoSEQ multiplex PCR; TCRdb's copy keeps in-frame clones and lacks some. Of approximately 500,000 clones detected, around 88% appear once; the ten largest clones hold 13%. The material sequenced was peripheral blood, taken in a trial of Ad26.COV2.S vaccine versus placebo. The receptors come from a person between 18 and 59 years old who received the Ad26.COV2.S COVID-19 vaccine or a placebo.

The chain carries TRBV27 and TRBJ2-7; TRBD2 aligns across 13 bases. J gave up 1 base and V 3 bases, and 6 bases lay outside the gene matches. The germline gives CDR1 MNHEY, CDR2 SMNVEV (reference sequence). The CDR3 consists of 17 residues. CDR3 sequence reads: CASSFAPGLAGSYEQYF. The CDR3 nucleotides read TGTGCCAGCAGTTTCGCGCCGGGACTAGCGGGGTCCTACGAGCAGTACTTC.

CDR3 sequence: CASSFAADWGGSYEQYF. In DNA, the CDR3 is TGTGCCAGCAGCTTTGCGGCGGACTGGGGGGGCTCCTACGAGCAGTACTTC. The chain joins TRBV7-2 to TRBJ2-7; 7 bases are shared with TRBD2. The CDR3 extends over 17 amino acids. The trim removed 3 bases at V and 0 bases at J, leaving 11 bases unmatched. Looked up from germline, CDR1 is SGHTA and CDR2 is FQGNSA.